Listed here is a single T cell receptor (beta chain). The antigen remains unidentified. Making use of molecular barcodes, quantitative 5'-RACE generated TCR beta libraries. TCRdb processed the 5' RACE reads anew with MiXCR; each CDR3 protein has one entry. This table holds roughly 370,000 distinct CDR3 sequences, around 24% found once. This specimen comes from a study of CD8 T cells in ankylosing spondylitis. Study-wide findings and caveats: Previous work reported some of these motif variants in the synovial fluid and blood of reactive arthritis. There was reportedly significant enrichment of clones that were disease-linked in matched ankylosing spondylitis synovial fluid. What appeared characteristic of ankylosing spondylitis blood was a TCR beta motif of eight highly homologous variants. Disease-associated clonotypes exhibited CD8+ identity and were relatively infrequent in peripheral blood.

This CDR3 region has 15 residues. Germline loops: CDR1 MNHEY, CDR2 SVGAGI. Trimming took 4 bases from V and 3 from J; bases not matched to a gene: 4. The sample comprised blood, either unsorted or a sorted T cell fraction (not recorded which). The TCR sequence derives from a male donor with ankylosing spondylitis. The chain recombines TRBV6-5 with TRBJ2-7; 12 bases are shared with TRBD2. The CDR3 nucleotides read TGTGCCAGCAGTTCCAGGACTAGCGGGATCTACGAGCAGTACTTC. Translated, it gives CASSSRTSGIYEQYF.